One T cell receptor (beta chain) is described in this entry. Its antigen has not been determined. Base quality data are lacking; no much larger clone is found one base away. The CDR3 regions of human TCRbeta chains were subjected to immunosequencing. The authors processed their data as follows. TCRs in the repertoires were compared against a reference library of SARS-CoV-2-specific TCRs that had been generated with the MIRA antigen-specificity platform. Breadth meant the fraction of unique TCRs that were SARS-CoV-2-associated, whereas depth meant the fraction of total T cells that were SARS-CoV-2-associated. Using the MIRA data, every spike-specific TCR was mapped to the spike region that the TCR reacted to and assigned to either a CD4 or a CD8 class. Log10-transformed breadth and depth values were compared by one-way ANOVA with Sidak's multiple comparisons tests. TCRdb stores this immuneACCESS table with in-frame sequences only. Part of the clones is absent; in the studies checked, under half of the shortfall reflects unresolved V genes, and no reason is known for the rest. V and J calls and clone size are given by that table; D and trimming were obtained from the DNA. For this sample the table gives around 99,000 clones, of which 90% to 95% were detected only once. Jointly, the top ten make up roughly 8% of the sample.

The sample belongs to a study of T cell responses to AZD1222 COVID-19 vaccine (dated by TCRdb to about 2021). For the study in its entirety: A total of over 230 trial participants underwent TCR sequencing, of whom 200 to 220 had received two doses of AZD1222 and 26 had received two doses of the MenACWY control vaccine. Trial participants were enrolled into age subgroups of 18-55, 56-69 and 70-plus years, which contained about 150, 27 and 61 TCR-sequenced participants, respectively. Paper-wide results and their limitations: Because no day 14 peak-response samples were available, repertoires were characterized only after the peak T cell response. Participants were mostly white British and included more females than males, and it was suggested by the authors that clonal diversity may have been underestimated. A significant rise in spike-specific TCR breadth and depth was observed after two AZD1222 doses relative to day 0 and relative to MenACWY recipients. Nearly half of unique spike-specific TCRs reportedly recognized epitopes outside regions mutated in the B.1.351 and B.1.1.7 variants. Conclusions about previously exposed vaccinees are limited because only six or seven AZD1222 recipients were SARS-CoV-2 seropositive at baseline. The whole spike protein was spanned by vaccine-associated CD4 TCRs, and dominant responses were seen in regions 160-218 and 743-854. The 56-69-year group was small, and its depth increase did not reach significance, likely because of low power.

The time point label, as the study defines it: about 28 days (+/-7) after the second vaccine dose. Because spike-specific TCR depth and breadth did not differ between the two schedules, AZD1222 recipients who got a second dose at roughly 4 weeks were pooled with those who got a second dose at roughly 12 weeks. Vaccinee samples came from UK trials COV001 and COV002, including a single-blind randomized controlled phase 2/3 trial of AZD1222 (ChAdOx1 nCoV-19) in healthy adults. Trial participant PBMC samples were collected at day 0 and day 28 after the second dose for TCRbeta chain sequencing. Reading the germline V gene (reference sequence) gives CDR1 LGHDT and CDR2 YNNKEL. Trimming costs V 1 base and J 12 bases, and their ends lie 10 bases apart. The CDR3 has 12 amino acids, counting the end cysteine and phenylalanine. Here the CDR3 DNA is all that survives: 36 bases in frame from base 1.

Sample: peripheral blood, taken 28 days after the second AZD1222 dose. Here the chain combines TRBV3-1 (or the pseudogene TRBV3-2) and TRBJ2-1; no D gene is confidently identified. This sequence originates from an adult who received the AZD1222 COVID-19 vaccine. The CDR3 is CASSQVPTGQFF. The DNA sequence is given as TGTGCCAGCAGCCAAGTTCCGACGGGGCAGTTCTTC.